A selection of T cell receptor beta chains follows, all from one sample in a study of T cells in Graves' hyperthyroidism and ophthalmopathy. TCRdb recomputed calls from the multiplex PCR reads with MiXCR, one row per CDR3 protein. The repertoire includes approximately 700,000 distinct CDR3 sequences, about a sixth of them detected once, and 8.4% sits in the top ten. Sequencing was done on a sample of blood. Receptor source: a young man with Graves' hyperthyroidism. CDR3s include the opening cysteine and the closing phenylalanine or tryptophan. A D gene is named only where the DNA matches it firmly. Clone size is stated in some rows and not others, as once, few, many or a class when expanded.

cdr3_aa	cdr3_nt	v_call	j_call	clone_size	d_call
CASSRGWAYEQYF	TGTGCCAGCAGCCGGGGCTGGGCCTACGAGCAGTACTTC	TRBV28	TRBJ2-7	many	-
CASSDQGYNSPLHF	TGTGCCAGCAGTGACCAGGGCTATAATTCACCCCTCCACTTT	TRBV25-1	TRBJ1-6	-	-
CASSYTTVHSNQPQHF	TGTGCCAGCAGTTACACGACAGTCCATAGCAATCAGCCCCAGCATTTT	TRBV6-2/TRBV6-3	TRBJ1-5	-	-
CASSLPTGVNEKLFF	TGTGCCAGCAGTTTGCCGACGGGTGTTAATGAAAAACTGTTTTTT	TRBV12-3/TRBV12-4	TRBJ1-4	few	-
CASSSLGGNEQFF	TGTGCCAGCAGTTCACTTGGAGGGAATGAGCAGTTCTTC	TRBV27	TRBJ2-1	many	-
CASTFHRAGGPGDTQYF	TGTGCCAGCACCTTTCATAGGGCGGGAGGGCCTGGAGATACGCAGTATTTT	TRBV6-2/TRBV6-3	TRBJ2-3	many	TRBD2
CASSQAYEQFF	TGCGCCAGCAGCCAAGCCTATGAGCAGTTCTTC	TRBV4-1	TRBJ2-1	-	-
CASSPPGRAGNTIYF	TGTGCCAGCTCACCACCGGGCAGGGCTGGAAACACCATATATTTT	TRBV18	TRBJ1-3	many	-
CASSQEILATSYNEQFF	TGTGCCAGCAGCCAAGAGATTTTAGCGACCTCCTACAATGAGCAGTTCTTC	TRBV3-1	TRBJ2-1	-	-
CASSNGPPGFGQETQYF	TGTGCCAGCAGCAATGGTCCACCAGGTTTTGGGCAAGAGACCCAGTACTTC	TRBV7-8	TRBJ2-5	-	-
CASSLGFNSPLHF	TGTGCCAGCAGTCTGGGCTTTAATTCACCCCTCCACTTT	TRBV12-3/TRBV12-4	TRBJ1-6	many	-
CASSLVQGLNEQFF	TGCGCCAGCAGCTTGGTGCAGGGGCTAAATGAGCAGTTCTTC	TRBV5-1	TRBJ2-1	-	-
CASSDSRTGAPEAFF	TGTGCCAGCAGTGATAGCAGGACAGGCGCACCTGAAGCTTTCTTT	TRBV2	TRBJ1-1	many	TRBD1
CASSLARTWDSPLHF	TGTGCCAGCAGTTTAGCGAGGACCTGGGATTCACCCCTCCACTTT	TRBV12-3/TRBV12-4	TRBJ1-6	many	-
CAWRRQYVDGYTF	TGTGCCTGGAGGCGACAGTACGTGGATGGCTACACCTTC	TRBV30	TRBJ1-2	few	-
CASRSLQGGRNQPQHF	TGTGCCAGCAGATCACTCCAGGGGGGGAGGAATCAGCCCCAGCATTTT	TRBV28	TRBJ1-5	-	TRBD1
CASSLGAGATYEQYF	TGTGCCAGCAGCTTGGGGGCGGGAGCCACCTACGAGCAGTACTTC	TRBV7-6	TRBJ2-7	-	-
CASSPTGTSYEQYF	TGTGCCAGCAGCCCGACGGGGACCTCCTACGAGCAGTACTTC	TRBV28	TRBJ2-7	many	-
CASSLEGFVHQPQHF	TGCGCCAGCAGCTTGGAGGGCTTTGTCCATCAGCCCCAGCATTTT	TRBV5-1	TRBJ1-5	-	-
CASSYSSSGIVKNIQYF	TGTGCCAGCAGTTACTCTTCTAGCGGGATAGTCAAAAACATTCAGTACTTC	TRBV6-5	TRBJ2-4	-	TRBD2
CASSYDNSGANVLTF	TGTGCCAGCAGTTACGACAACTCTGGGGCCAACGTCCTGACTTTC	TRBV6-2/TRBV6-3	TRBJ2-6	many	-
CASSLPGHPYEQYF	TGTGCCAGCAGCTTGCCAGGGCATCCCTACGAGCAGTACTTC	TRBV7-9	TRBJ2-7	many	-
CASSFEGARTEAFF	TGTGCCAGCAGCTTCGAGGGGGCTCGGACTGAAGCTTTCTTT	TRBV7-9	TRBJ1-1	-	TRBD1